Below are 2 T cell receptor beta chains sequenced from a single sample in a study of T-cell reconstitution after alpha-beta-depleted transplantation in children. During its preparation, the TCRbeta library received unique molecular identifiers. From the PCR reads, TCRdb called clonotypes with MiXCR, one entry per CDR3 protein. Of hundreds of thousands of distinct CDR3 sequences listed, roughly 13% are singletons. This specimen was PBMCs, taken before TCRalphabeta/CD19-depleted stem cell transplant. These receptors all come from a girl between 2 and 10 years old with congenital amegakaryocytic thrombocytopenia, due to receive a stem cell transplant.

The chain joins TRBV12-3 or TRBV12-4 to TRBJ2-2, with 7 bases lining up with TRBD1. This CDR3 contains 17 residues. The junction had 14 bases not matched to a gene; V was cut back by 5 bases and J by 5 bases. Here the CDR3 DNA reads TGTGCCAGCAGTACGACAGGGAGTTTCGCAGGGACCGGGGAGCTGTTTTTT. This codes for CASSTTGSFAGTGELFF.

Ten or more counts support this clonotype. The gene calls are TRBV20-1 and TRBJ1-6, with D uncertain. The CDR3 contains 12 residues. Trimming cost V 5 bases and J 7 bases, with 9 bases left between them. The germline V gene has CDR1 DFQATT and CDR2 SNEGSKA (reference sequence). The CDR3 loop is CSAQRPNSPLHF. CDR3 DNA sequence: TGCAGTGCTCAACGACCCAATTCACCCCTCCACTTT.